These 19 T cell receptor beta chains were sequenced from one sample in a study of cytomegalovirus exposure and HLA in healthy donors. Use of 60 Vbeta and 13 Jbeta primers characterized the PCR. Method: immunoSEQ multiplex PCR; TCRdb's copy keeps in-frame clones and lacks some. Here the sample spans some 130,000 clones, approximately 70% being singletons. The sample comprised PBMCs. These receptors originate from a woman aged 60-70 years in good health and CMV-seropositive.

Details on this clone: In the same sample, other DNA sequences code for this CDR3. Here the CDR3 reads CASSLGQGNNQPQHF. CDR3 DNA: TGCGCCAGCAGCTTGGGACAGGGTAACAATCAGCCCCAGCATTTT. The genes are TRBV5-1 and TRBJ1-5, with 7 bases lining up with TRBD1. The CDR3 consists of 15 residues. Germline trimming cut 0 bases from V and 3 bases from J; bases unmatched to any gene: 3. Germline loops: CDR1 SGHRS, CDR2 YFSETQ.

This chain joins TRBV6-6 and TRBJ2-7; D is possibly TRBD1 (5 bases). CDR1 MNHNY and CDR2 SVGAGI come from the germline V gene (reference sequence). The CDR3 is made up of 12 amino acids. V gave up 0 bases and J gave up 12 bases, with 12 bases separating them. CDR3 coding DNA: TGTGCCAGCAGTTACTCGACCGCAGGGCCGTACTTC. Amino acids: CASSYSTAGPYF.

This clone was counted many times. The junction departs from germline at one end; a sequencing error may be responsible. The chain links TRBV5-6 to TRBJ2-3; D perhaps matches TRBD1 (7 bases). Germline assignment: CDR1 SGHDT and CDR2 YYEEEE. The CDR3 consists of 12 residues. The CDR3 protein is CASSLPQGGQDF. CDR3 coding DNA: TGTGCCAGCAGCTTGCCCCAGGGGGGCCAGGATTTT.

The V call is TRBV5-1, the J call TRBJ1-1; D remains unclear. The V gene's germline CDR1 is SGHRS and CDR2 YFSETQ. CDR3 length: 13 residues. Trimming took off 3 bases at V and 5 bases at J, with 11 bases between the two ends. DNA for the CDR3: TGCGCCAGCAGCTCGGAGACGGGTACTGAAGCTTTCTTT. It codes for CASSSETGTEAFF.

J is TRBJ1-5 and V is TRBV5-1, with a tentative D call TRBD1 (6 bases). V lost 0 bases to trimming and J lost 7 bases, with 11 bases between them. From germline, CDR1 is SGHRS and CDR2 YFSETQ. There are 14 residues in the CDR3. The CDR3 sequence: CASSLGGQNQPQHF. The CDR3 DNA is TGCGCCAGCAGCTTGGGTGGACAGAACCAGCCCCAGCATTTT.

The rearrangement uses TRBV27 and TRBJ1-2; 7 bases map to TRBD1. The germline V gene has CDR1 MNHEY and CDR2 SMNVEV (reference sequence). Losses at the gene ends were 5 bases for V and 4 bases for J; bases not matched to a gene: 4. The CDR3 covers 13 residues. CDR3 sequence reads: CASSKEGAYGYTF. The CDR3 DNA is TGTGCCAGCAGTAAGGAGGGGGCCTATGGCTACACCTTC.

V usage is TRBV7-2 and J usage is TRBJ2-3, with 10 bases that match TRBD2. The germline V gene has CDR1 SGHTA and CDR2 FQGNSA. Unmatched junction bases numbered 5, after V lost 5 bases and J lost 3 bases. CDR3 size: 15 residues. CDR3 in DNA: TGTGCCAGCAGCCCCCGGACTAGCGGTACAGATACGCAGTATTTT. The encoded protein is CASSPRTSGTDTQYF. Full variable domain (outside the CDR3, taken from reference TRBV7-2 and TRBJ2-3): GAGVSQSPSNKVTEKGKDVELRCDPISGHTALYWYRQSLGQGLEFLIYFQGNSAPDKSGLPSDRFSAERTGGSVSTLTIQRTQQEDSAVYLCASSPRTSGTDTQYFGPGTRLTVL.

The chain carries TRBV5-4 and TRBJ2-1; D is perhaps TRBD2 (6 bases). This CDR3 region has 15 residues. V lost 0 bases and J 10 bases, leaving 17 bases between the germline ends. Germline V gene data show CDR1 as SGHNT and CDR2 as YYREEE (reference sequence). For the CDR3, the DNA is TGTGCCAGCAGCTTGGGATCTTCGGGAGTCGGGGAGCAGTTCTTC. It specifies CASSLGSSGVGEQFF.

A few counts support this clone. The V gene is TRBV6-5, the J gene TRBJ2-5, with D perhaps matching TRBD2 (6 bases). The last part of the DNA fits TRBJ2-7 better; the J call may be wrong. The germline gives CDR1 MNHEY, CDR2 SVGAGI. The CDR3 consists of 14 residues. This CDR3 reads CASSKGRDSYEQYF. The CDR3 DNA is TGTGCCAGCAGTAAAGGGCGGGACTCCTACGAGCAGTACTTC.

This clone was seen more than once but under ten times. The chain uses TRBV5-1 and TRBJ1-4; D gene ambiguous. This CDR3 is built from 13 residues. Germline CDR1 and CDR2: SGHRS and YFSETQ. CDR3 in amino acids: CATRESTNEKLFF. The CDR3 bases are TGCGCTACGAGGGAATCAACTAATGAAAAACTGTTTTTT.

This chain connects TRBV20-1 to TRBJ1-2; D not resolved. CDR3 length equals 11 residues. Trimming pared 8 bases from V and 7 bases from J, leaving 14 bases between. Germline assignment: CDR1 DFQATT and CDR2 SNEGSKA (reference sequence). The CDR3 region has the DNA TGCAGTCTCCGCGTCGATGGTGGCTACACCTTC. As protein: CSLRVDGGYTF.

This clone was seen once. V is TRBV9 and J is TRBJ2-5; 7 bases are shared with TRBD2. The CDR3 covers 16 residues. Germline CDR1 SGDLS, CDR2 YYNGEE. V lost 2 bases to trimming and J lost 5 bases; unmatched junction nucleotides: 12. CDR3 loop: CASSVRPVAGLETQYF. CDR3 sequence (DNA): TGTGCCAGCAGCGTGCGCCCAGTAGCGGGTTTGGAGACCCAGTACTTC.

The V call is TRBV27, the J call TRBJ1-2; D remains ambiguous. Germline CDR1 reads MNHEY; CDR2 reads SMNVEV (reference sequence). The CDR3 is 13 residues long. With 5 bases removed from V and 0 bases from J, the gap between germline ends came to 7 bases. CDR3 sequence reads: CASSRGANYGYTF. In DNA, the CDR3 is TGTGCCAGCAGTCGAGGCGCTAACTATGGCTACACCTTC.

The CDR3 DNA reads as TGTGCCAGCGGTCGACAGGGAAGGCGTGAAGCTTTCTTT. This gives the protein CASGRQGRREAFF. The V and J genes are TRBV5-4 and TRBJ1-1; the match to TRBD1 covers 7 bases. The CDR3 is 13 amino acids. The germline CDR1 and CDR2 sequences are SGHNT and YYREEE (reference sequence). Trimming at V came to 7 bases and at J to 7 bases, leaving 10 bases not matched to a gene. The whole variable domain, filled in from reference TRBV5-4 and TRBJ1-1, reads ETGVTQSPTHLIKTRGQQVTLRCSSQSGHNTVSWYQQALGQGPQFIFQYYREEENGRGNFPPRFSGLQFPNYSSELNVNALELDDSALYLCASGRQGRREAFFGQGTRLTVV.

This rearrangement joins TRBV18 to TRBJ2-1; a weak D match, TRBD2 (6 bases). The CDR3 totals 15 residues. Trimming cost V 6 bases and J 0 bases, with 12 bases left between them. Per the germline V gene, CDR1 is KGHSH and CDR2 is LQKENI. CDR3 nucleotide sequence: TGTGCCAGCTCCGAGACTAGTTACTCCTACAATGAGCAGTTCTTC. This codes for CASSETSYSYNEQFF.

This clone has just a few counts. The V and J genes are TRBV5-4 and TRBJ2-2; 7 nucleotides line up with TRBD1. Looked up from germline, CDR1 is SGHNT and CDR2 is YYREEE (reference sequence). Trimming cost V 4 bases and J 3 bases; bases outside gene matches: 6. The CDR3 is made up of 15 amino acids. This CDR3 is CASSRGQADTGELFF. Here the CDR3 DNA reads TGTGCCAGCAGCCGTGGACAGGCGGACACCGGGGAGCTGTTTTTT. Full variable domain (outside the CDR3, taken from reference TRBV5-4 and TRBJ2-2): ETGVTQSPTHLIKTRGQQVTLRCSSQSGHNTVSWYQQALGQGPQFIFQYYREEENGRGNFPPRFSGLQFPNYSSELNVNALELDDSALYLCASSRGQADTGELFFGEGSRLTVL.

V gene TRBV7-8 combines with J gene TRBJ1-4; 7 positions agree with TRBD1. This CDR3 is built from 14 residues. The germline gives CDR1 SGHVS, CDR2 FQNEAQ. V shed 5 bases, J shed 8 bases, and the junction held 8 bases outside the gene matches. The CDR3 sequence is CASSADRFLEKLFF. The CDR3 DNA reads as TGTGCCAGCAGCGCGGACAGGTTTTTGGAAAAACTGTTTTTT. Combining the CDR3 with reference TRBV7-8 and TRBJ1-4 gives the whole variable domain GAGVSQSPRYKVAKRGQDVALRCDPISGHVSLFWYQQALGQGPEFLTYFQNEAQLDKSGLPSDRFFAERPEGSVSTLKIQRTQQEDSAVYLCASSADRFLEKLFFGSGTQLSVL.

This clone was observed a handful of times. The CDR3: CASSLDGGVEQPQHF. The CDR3 DNA reads as TGCGCCAGCAGCTTGGACGGGGGAGTGGAGCAGCCCCAGCATTTT. V gene TRBV5-1 combines with J gene TRBJ1-5; D perhaps matches TRBD1 (5 bases). The length of the CDR3 is 15 residues. Germline CDR1 SGHRS, CDR2 YFSETQ. Trimming removed 0 bases from V and 7 bases from J, with 14 bases in between.

The chain uses TRBV4-2 and TRBJ2-3; TRBD2 aligns across 10 bases. V trimming: 0 bases; J trimming: 5 bases; junction bases outside the gene matches: 8. The CDR3 is made up of 17 amino acids. Per the germline V gene, CDR1 is LGHNA and CDR2 is YNFKEQ. This chain's CDR3 is CASSQESSGSWLDTQYF. The DNA of the CDR3 is TGTGCCAGCAGCCAAGAGTCTAGCGGGAGTTGGTTAGATACGCAGTATTTT.